This record concerns one T cell receptor beta chain sequence. Its antigen is unknown. Sequencing targeted expressed TCRB transcripts, as all isolated RNA had been reverse transcribed. Here immunoSEQ multiplex PCR was the method, and the copy in TCRdb shows in-frame clones only, minus some. The sample has about 360,000 clones, around 13% seen once. The data derive from a study of beta chain features in type 1 diabetes. General observations from the study: The VDJ junctions of type 1 diabetes patients carried fewer insertions and more deletions. There was a possibility that cDNA sequencing over-represented cells with high TCR expression. Compared with healthy donors, patients appeared to share more similar naive, central memory and regulatory TCRB repertoires. The analysis here could not establish whether HLA type shapes TCRB rearrangement.

Germline assignment: CDR1 LGHNT and CDR2 FRNRAP. With 11 bases removed from V and 5 bases from J, the gap between germline ends came to 16 bases. The CDR3 loop spans 13 amino acids. This clonotype was obtained from a young man in good health. The rearrangement links TRBV12-5 to TRBJ2-1; tentatively, D is TRBD2 (5 bases). The sample was naive CD4+ T cells from blood. The CDR3 coding sequence is TGTGCTTCAGCAACGCGGGTAAACAATGAGCAGTTCTTC. It encodes CASATRVNNEQFF.